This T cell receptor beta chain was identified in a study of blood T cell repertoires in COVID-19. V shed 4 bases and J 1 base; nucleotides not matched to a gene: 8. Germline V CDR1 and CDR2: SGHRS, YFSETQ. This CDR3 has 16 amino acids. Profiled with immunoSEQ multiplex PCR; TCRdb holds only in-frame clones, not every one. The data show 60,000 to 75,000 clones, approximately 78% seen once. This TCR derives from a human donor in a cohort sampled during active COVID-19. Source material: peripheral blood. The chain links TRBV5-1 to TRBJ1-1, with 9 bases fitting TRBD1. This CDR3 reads CASSPRTGVGNTEAFF. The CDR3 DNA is TGCGCCAGCAGCCCGAGGACAGGGGTGGGGAACACTGAAGCTTTCTTT.